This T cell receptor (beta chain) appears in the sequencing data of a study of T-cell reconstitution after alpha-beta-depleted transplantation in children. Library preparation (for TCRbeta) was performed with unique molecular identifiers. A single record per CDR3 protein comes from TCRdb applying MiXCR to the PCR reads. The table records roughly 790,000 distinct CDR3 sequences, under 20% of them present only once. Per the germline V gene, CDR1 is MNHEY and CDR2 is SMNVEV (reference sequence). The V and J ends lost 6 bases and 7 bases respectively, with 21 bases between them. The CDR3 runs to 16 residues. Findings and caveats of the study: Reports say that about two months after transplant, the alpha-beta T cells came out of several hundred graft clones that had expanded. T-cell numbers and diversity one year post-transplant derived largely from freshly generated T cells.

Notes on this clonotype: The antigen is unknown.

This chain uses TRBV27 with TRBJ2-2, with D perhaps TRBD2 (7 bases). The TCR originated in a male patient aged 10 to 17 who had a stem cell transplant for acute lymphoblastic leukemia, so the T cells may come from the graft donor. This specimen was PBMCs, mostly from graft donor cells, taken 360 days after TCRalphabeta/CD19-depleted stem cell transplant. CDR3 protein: CASSPRGGERFGELFF. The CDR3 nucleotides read TGTGCCAGCAGCCCGAGAGGGGGGGAAAGGTTCGGGGAGCTGTTTTTT.